This paragraph covers one T cell receptor (beta chain) sequence. Its cognate antigen is unknown. This specimen belongs to a study of T cell responses to AZD1222 COVID-19 vaccine. The CDR3 is made up of 16 amino acids. Trimming removed 4 bases from V and 6 bases from J, with 19 bases in between. Per germline, CDR1 LGHNA and CDR2 YSLEER. Profiled with immunoSEQ multiplex PCR; TCRdb holds only in-frame clones, not every one. The sample lists about 180,000 clones; 80% to 95% were seen once. Findings of the study overall: Repertoires were obtained only post-peak T cell response. Females outnumbered males among donors, who were mostly white British; clonal diversity was possibly underestimated. Only 5 or 6 individuals given AZD1222 were seropositive at baseline.

The chain uses TRBV4-3 and TRBJ1-5; D may be TRBD1 (6 bases). The sample here was peripheral blood, taken 28 days after the second dose of the MenACWY control vaccine. The origin of this receptor is an adult who received the MenACWY meningococcal vaccine as a control. CDR3 protein: CASSLDRGAPGQPQHF. The CDR3, as DNA: TGCGCCAGCAGCCTTGATCGGGGGGCGCCCGGTCAGCCCCAGCATTTT.